These 5 T cell receptor beta chains share one sample of origin, sequenced in a study of molecular identifiers for immune sequencing clone quantification (dated by TCRdb to 2016 to 2019). The library came from PCR. Sequencer: NextSeq 500. TCRdb applied fastp at Q25 and MiXCR to the public reads, then kept only in-frame beta chains. Entries are consolidated by CDR3 protein sequence, retaining the most common genes and DNA. A total of 85,000 to 100,000 distinct CDR3 sequences appear in this sample, approximately 24% of them only once. Approximately 0.91% of the sample belongs to the ten largest clones. The sequenced sample was naive CD8+ T cells from blood, with Jurkat cell RNA spiked in. The cell subset or site label here, explained by the study, means: FACS-sorted CD8+CD4-CCR7+CD45RA+ naive T cells. These receptors all come from a human donor in good health. Some libraries in this study had Jurkat cell RNA spiked in.

This chain joins TRBV19 and TRBJ2-7; D gene uncertain. This CDR3 has 13 amino acids. Germline loops: CDR1 LNHDA, CDR2 SQIVND (reference sequence). Trimming removed 3 bases at V and 3 bases at J, with 9 bases between. The DNA for the CDR3 is TGTGCCAGTAGTATTAACTACTACTACGAGCAGTACTTC. Protein product: CASSINYYYEQYF.

This clonotype was recorded many times. This chain connects TRBV7-2 to TRBJ2-1, with TRBD2 identical over 13 bases. The CDR3 loop spans 17 amino acids. The germline V gene encodes CDR1 SGHTA and CDR2 FQGNSA. The V segment lost 5 bases and the J segment 2 bases; nucleotides outside the gene matches: 6. CDR3 bases: TGTGCCAGCAGCCAAGAAGGACTAGCGGGAGCCTACAATGAGCAGTTCTTC. Its protein product is CASSQEGLAGAYNEQFF. The full variable domain, rest sourced from reference TRBV7-2 and TRBJ2-1, is GAGVSQSPSNKVTEKGKDVELRCDPISGHTALYWYRQSLGQGLEFLIYFQGNSAPDKSGLPSDRFSAERTGGSVSTLTIQRTQQEDSAVYLCASSQEGLAGAYNEQFFGPGTRLTVL.

A remark on this clonotype: This may come from a read error, since a much larger clone is one base off. This sequence joins TRBV29-1 and TRBJ1-1; TRBD1 aligns across 7 bases. CDR3 length: 14 residues. Per germline, CDR1 SQVTM and CDR2 ANQGSEA. V dropped 6 bases and J dropped 4; count of bases not matched to a gene: 11. The CDR3 sequence is CSVAGQNLITEAFF. DNA of the CDR3: TGCAGCGTCGCGGGACAGAATCTTATCACTGAAGCTTTCTTT.

A note on this clonotype: A much larger clone differs by one base, so this may be a read error. This sequence joins TRBV29-1 and TRBJ2-5, with 11 bases lining up with TRBD1. From germline, CDR1 is SQVTM and CDR2 ANQGSEA. V lost 1 base and J lost 9; bases outside the gene matches: 13. The CDR3 contains 16 residues. CDR3 coding DNA: TGCAGCGTTGAAGTGCGCGTGGGACAGGGGGTGCAGCCCCAGTACTTC. Protein sequence: CSVEVRVGQGVQPQYF.

With regard to this clonotype: A much larger clone sits a single nucleotide away, making a read error possible. This rearrangement joins TRBV20-1 to TRBJ2-4, with D perhaps assigned TRBD1 or TRBD2 (5 bases each). The CDR3 spans 16 residues. Per germline, CDR1 DFQATT and CDR2 SNEGSKA (reference sequence). V lost 3 bases and J lost 4, with 19 bases in between. The CDR3 DNA reads as TGCAGTGCTAGGAACCCCAGTGGGGGATCAAAAAACATTCAGTACTTC. This encodes CSARNPSGGSKNIQYF.